The 13 T cell receptor beta chains presented below share a single source sample, sequenced in a study of T-cell reconstitution after alpha-beta-depleted transplantation in children. The TCRbeta library was prepared with unique molecular identifiers. TCRdb ran MiXCR on the PCR reads and lists one entry per CDR3 protein. The sample contains around 680,000 distinct CDR3 sequences, roughly 15% of which appear only once. Specimen: PBMCs from the stem cell graft donor, collected from the stem cell graft. These receptors were taken from a human donor who donated a stem cell graft to a child with acute myeloid leukemia.

This chain uses TRBV7-2 with TRBJ1-1, with 8 bases identical to TRBD1. Germline CDR1 is SGHTA and CDR2 is FQGNSA. This CDR3 contains 13 residues. Trimming took 3 bases from V and 7 from J; bases not matched to a gene: 4. CDR3 sequence reads: CASSLARGLEAFF. The CDR3 coding sequence is TGTGCCAGCAGCTTGGCCAGGGGGCTTGAAGCTTTCTTT.

This clonotype was observed a handful of times. The chain employs TRBV5-1 and TRBJ2-2, with D tentatively TRBD2 (5 bases). Germline V CDR1 and CDR2: SGHRS, YFSETQ. The CDR3 consists of 16 residues. V was cut by 2 bases and J by 0 bases, with 11 bases left in between. The CDR3 loop reads CASSLFGVPNTGELFF. The DNA for the CDR3 is TGCGCCAGCAGCTTATTCGGGGTCCCGAACACCGGGGAGCTGTTTTTT. The entire variable domain, with the rest obtained from reference TRBV5-1 and TRBJ2-2, is as follows: KAGVTQTPRYLIKTRGQQVTLSCSPISGHRSVSWYQQTPGQGLQFLFEYFSETQRNKGNFPGRFSGRQFSNSRSEMNVSTLELGDSALYLCASSLFGVPNTGELFFGEGSRLTVL.

The chain combines TRBV4-3 with TRBJ2-7; 7 positions match TRBD2. Germline V gives CDR1 LGHNA, CDR2 YSLEER. Trimming took 0 bases from V and 3 from J; bases not matched to a gene: 11. This CDR3 has 17 amino acids. The DNA for the CDR3 is TGCGCCAGCAGCCAAGATTTTGGTAGCGGGTGCCTCTACGAGCAGTACTTC. Its protein is CASSQDFGSGCLYEQYF.

This clonotype was seen a handful of times. The chain has TRBV30 and TRBJ1-1; no definite D call. CDR1 and CDR2 (germline): GTSNPN, SVGIG (reference sequence). The CDR3 totals 13 residues. Trimming took off 1 base at V and 2 bases at J, with 8 bases between the two ends. The CDR3 spells CAWSAHGNTEAFF. For the CDR3, the DNA is TGTGCCTGGAGTGCACACGGAAACACTGAAGCTTTCTTT.

This clonotype was seen repeatedly, ten times or more. The rearrangement joins TRBV20-1 to TRBJ1-3; D is possibly TRBD1 (5 bases). The CDR3 is made up of 14 amino acids. CDR1 is DFQATT, CDR2 SNEGSKA, per germline (reference sequence). V was trimmed by 6 bases and J by 0 bases, leaving 12 bases between them. The CDR3 DNA reads as TGCAGTGCCACCGACAGCTTCTCTGGAAACACCATATATTTT. As protein: CSATDSFSGNTIYF.

This clonotype was counted only a few times. The rearrangement joins TRBV25-1 to TRBJ1-2; D call uncertain. The CDR3 is made up of 13 amino acids. V shed 2 bases and J shed 4 bases, with 8 bases lying between them. Germline CDR1 and CDR2: MGHDK and SYGVNS. CDR3 region: CASSERWGYGYTF. The CDR3 region has the DNA TGTGCCAGCAGTGAACGGTGGGGCTATGGCTACACCTTC.

At least ten counts were recorded for this clonotype. The chain uses TRBV7-3 and TRBJ2-7, with TRBD1 identical over 7 bases. Per the germline V gene, CDR1 is SGHTA and CDR2 is FQGTGA. CDR3 length: 15 residues. Losses at the gene ends were 5 bases for V and 5 bases for J; bases not matched to a gene: 12. CDR3 bases: TGTGCCAGCAGCCCAGGGGGTGACCCCGGCCACGAGCAGTACTTC. This encodes CASSPGGDPGHEQYF.

In its sample, this clonotype was seen many times. CDR3 nucleotides: TGTGCCAGCAGTCCGCTATTACAGGGGATCAACACTGAAGCTTTCTTT. Translating it yields CASSPLLQGINTEAFF. The rearrangement links TRBV6-1 to TRBJ1-1; 7 bases agree with TRBD1. Germline-derived CDR1 and CDR2 are MNHNS and SASEGT. The CDR3 runs to 16 residues. V lost 5 bases and J lost 2; bases outside the gene matches: 11.

This clonotype was observed many times. This rearrangement joins TRBV7-3 to TRBJ2-1; 9 nucleotides agree with TRBD1. The CDR3 covers 16 residues. V shed 2 bases and J 6 bases; nucleotides not matched to a gene: 8. The V gene's germline CDR1 is SGHTA and CDR2 FQGTGA. The CDR3 coding sequence is TGTGCCAGCAGCTTAGTCGGGACAGGGTTGGTCAATGAGCAGTTCTTC. The encoded protein is CASSLVGTGLVNEQFF.

This clonotype came up a few times. This chain uses TRBV5-1 with TRBJ1-1, with TRBD1 matching 7 bases. V was clipped by 6 bases and J by 0 bases; unmatched bases: 11. The CDR3 totals 16 residues. Germline V gene data show CDR1 as SGHRS and CDR2 as YFSETQ. CDR3 bases: TGCGCCAGCACCGCGGGACAGACGGAACTGAACACTGAAGCTTTCTTT. Protein: CASTAGQTELNTEAFF. The full variable domain, rest sourced from reference TRBV5-1 and TRBJ1-1, is KAGVTQTPRYLIKTRGQQVTLSCSPISGHRSVSWYQQTPGQGLQFLFEYFSETQRNKGNFPGRFSGRQFSNSRSEMNVSTLELGDSALYLCASTAGQTELNTEAFFGQGTRLTVV.

The V and J genes are TRBV24-1 and TRBJ2-1; D gene uncertain. Trimming cost V 3 bases and J 2 bases, with 4 bases left between them. The germline gives CDR1 KGHDR, CDR2 SFDVKD. The CDR3 is made up of 13 amino acids. The CDR3 spells CATSDKTYNEQFF. The CDR3 nucleotides are TGTGCCACCAGTGATAAGACCTACAATGAGCAGTTCTTC.

The table lists this clonotype with many counts. The chain carries TRBV20-1 and TRBJ1-5; no clear D. This CDR3 comprises 13 residues. The V end was cut by 3 bases, the J end by 3 bases, with 9 bases between. The germline gives CDR1 DFQATT, CDR2 SNEGSKA (reference sequence). The CDR3 region has the DNA TGCAGTGCTAGGATGGACCTCAATCAGCCCCAGCATTTT. The encoded protein is CSARMDLNQPQHF.

In its sample, this clonotype was seen many times. In DNA, the CDR3 is TGTGCCAGCAGCCCCGGGGGGGCCCAGCACGAGCAGTACTTC. Encoded protein: CASSPGGAQHEQYF. This chain connects TRBV7-8 to TRBJ2-7, with 8 bases aligning to TRBD2. The CDR3 totals 14 residues. V was clipped by 5 bases and J by 5 bases; unmatched bases: 8. The germline V gene encodes CDR1 SGHVS and CDR2 FQNEAQ.